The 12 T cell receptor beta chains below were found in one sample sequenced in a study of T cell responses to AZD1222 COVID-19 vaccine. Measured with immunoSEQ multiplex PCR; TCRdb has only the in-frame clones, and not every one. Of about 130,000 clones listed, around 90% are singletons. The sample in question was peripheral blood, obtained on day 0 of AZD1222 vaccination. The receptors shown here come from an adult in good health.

The CDR3 loop is CASEGEEQAGRYEQYF. As DNA, the CDR3 is TGTGCCAGCGAAGGGGAAGAGCAAGCGGGCCGCTACGAGCAGTACTTC. This chain uses TRBV25-1 with TRBJ2-7; TRBD2 is a possible D gene (6 bases). Trimming pared 8 bases from V and 3 bases from J, leaving 23 bases between. Germline V gene data show CDR1 as MGHDK and CDR2 as SYGVNS. CDR3 size: 16 residues.

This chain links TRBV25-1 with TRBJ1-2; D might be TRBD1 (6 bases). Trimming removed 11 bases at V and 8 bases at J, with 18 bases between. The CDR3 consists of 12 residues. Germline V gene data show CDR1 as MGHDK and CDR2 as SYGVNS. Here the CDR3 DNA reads TGTGCCGCTGGGGGTACAGGGAACGGCTACACCTTC. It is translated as CAAGGTGNGYTF.

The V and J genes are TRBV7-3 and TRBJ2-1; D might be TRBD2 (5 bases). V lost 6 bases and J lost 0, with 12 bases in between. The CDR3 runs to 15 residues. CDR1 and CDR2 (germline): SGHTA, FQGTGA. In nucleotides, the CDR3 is TGTGCCAGCAGTGCGGGCAGCAGCTCCTACAATGAGCAGTTCTTC. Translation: CASSAGSSSYNEQFF.

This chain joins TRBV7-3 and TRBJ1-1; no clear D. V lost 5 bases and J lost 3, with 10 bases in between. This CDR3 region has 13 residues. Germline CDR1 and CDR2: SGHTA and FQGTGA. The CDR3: CASSTSRDTEAFF. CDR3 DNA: TGTGCCAGCAGCACCTCTCGGGACACTGAAGCTTTCTTT.

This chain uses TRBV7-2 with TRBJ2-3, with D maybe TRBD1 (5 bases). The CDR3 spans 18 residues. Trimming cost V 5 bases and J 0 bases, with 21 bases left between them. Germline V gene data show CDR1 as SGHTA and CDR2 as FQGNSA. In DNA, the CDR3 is TGTGCCAGCAGCGCCACGGTCCGACAGAGTAAGAGCACAGATACGCAGTATTTT. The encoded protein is CASSATVRQSKSTDTQYF.

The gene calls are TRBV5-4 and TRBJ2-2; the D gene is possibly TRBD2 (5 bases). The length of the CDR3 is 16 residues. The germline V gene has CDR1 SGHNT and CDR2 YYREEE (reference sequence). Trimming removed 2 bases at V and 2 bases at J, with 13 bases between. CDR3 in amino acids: CASSLWRARNTGELFF. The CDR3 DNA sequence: TGTGCCAGCAGCTTATGGCGGGCGCGTAACACCGGGGAGCTGTTTTTT.

The CDR3 spells CASNDRENSPLHF. Here the CDR3 DNA reads TGTGCCAGCAACGACAGGGAGAATTCACCCCTCCACTTT. This sequence joins TRBV27 and TRBJ1-6; TRBD1 aligns across 7 bases. The CDR3 spans 13 residues. Germline CDR1 reads MNHEY; CDR2 reads SMNVEV (reference sequence). V lost 7 bases, J lost 7 bases, and 4 bases stayed unmatched.

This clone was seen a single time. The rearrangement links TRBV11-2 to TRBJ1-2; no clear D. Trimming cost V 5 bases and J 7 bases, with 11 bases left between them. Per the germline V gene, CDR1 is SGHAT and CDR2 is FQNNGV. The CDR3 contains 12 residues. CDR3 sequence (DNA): TGTGCCAGCAGCCAAGAAAGGTCTGGCTACACCTTC. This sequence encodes CASSQERSGYTF.

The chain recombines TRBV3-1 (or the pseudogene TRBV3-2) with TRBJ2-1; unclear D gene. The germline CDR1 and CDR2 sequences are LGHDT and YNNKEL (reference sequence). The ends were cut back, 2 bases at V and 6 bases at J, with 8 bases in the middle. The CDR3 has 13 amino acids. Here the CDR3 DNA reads TGTGCCAGCAGCCAACTCTCTATCAATGAGCAGTTCTTC. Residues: CASSQLSINEQFF.

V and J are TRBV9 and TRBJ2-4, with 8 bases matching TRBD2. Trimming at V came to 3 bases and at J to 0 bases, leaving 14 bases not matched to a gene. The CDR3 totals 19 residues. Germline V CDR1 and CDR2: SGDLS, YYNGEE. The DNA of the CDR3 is TGTGCCAGCAGCGAGGCTAGCGGGCCCGGATGGGTAGCCAAAAACATTCAGTACTTC. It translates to CASSEASGPGWVAKNIQYF.

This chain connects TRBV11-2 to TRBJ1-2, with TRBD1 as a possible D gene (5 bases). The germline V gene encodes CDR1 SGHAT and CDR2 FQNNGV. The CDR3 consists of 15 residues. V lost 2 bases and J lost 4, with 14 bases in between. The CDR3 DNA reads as TGTGCCAGCAGCTTAAGCCCGCAGGGCTCCTATGGCTACACCTTC. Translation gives CASSLSPQGSYGYTF.

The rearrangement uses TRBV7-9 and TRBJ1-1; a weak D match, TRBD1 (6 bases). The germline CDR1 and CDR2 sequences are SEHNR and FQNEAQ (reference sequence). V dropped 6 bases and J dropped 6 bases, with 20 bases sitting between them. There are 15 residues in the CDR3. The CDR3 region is CASRFGDTTYAEAFF. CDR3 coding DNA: TGTGCCAGCAGATTTGGGGACACCACGTATGCTGAAGCTTTCTTT. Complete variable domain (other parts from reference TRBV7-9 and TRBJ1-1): DTGVSQNPRHKITKRGQNVTFRCDPISEHNRLYWYRQTLGQGPEFLTYFQNEAQLEKSRLLSDRFSAERPKGSFSTLEIQRTEQGDSAMYLCASRFGDTTYAEAFFGQGTRLTVV.